A selection of T cell receptor beta chains follows, all from one sample in a study of T cell responses to AZD1222 COVID-19 vaccine. Method: immunoSEQ multiplex PCR; TCRdb's copy keeps in-frame clones and lacks some. The table lists 95,000 to 150,000 clones, around 87% of them singletons. The material sequenced was peripheral blood, taken on day 0 of AZD1222 vaccination. These receptors all stem from an adult in good health. CDR3s leave out the opening cysteine and the closing phenylalanine or tryptophan. Size is stated for part of the rows, as once, few or many counts, or as a class when the clone is expanded.

NA	TRBJ2-5	TRBV4-3	ASSQDKGPRETQY
once	TRBJ1-6	TRBV11-2	ASSLEGHPSTPLH
NA	TRBJ1-1	TRBV20-1	SARSNTEAF
few	TRBJ1-2	TRBV25-1	ASSPPRGGYT
once	TRBJ1-5	TRBV9	ASSVGTGETQH
NA	TRBJ1-4	TRBV2	ASSAGGRTNEKLF
NA	TRBJ1-6	TRBV14	ASSHQGLSNSPLH
NA	TRBJ2-7	TRBV30	AWNPGRGGSYEQY
NA	TRBJ2-1	TRBV5-1	ASSLAGRSDNEQF
NA	TRBJ1-5	TRBV10-2	ASREGVFSNQPQH
NA	TRBJ2-1	TRBV5-1	ASSLAEGSSYNEQF
NA	TRBJ1-1	TRBV4-1	ASSQDQGHLEAF
once	TRBJ1-1	TRBV7-8	ASSLAVTEAF
NA	TRBJ1-1	TRBV7-8	ASSKGKTNTEAF
NA	TRBJ2-3	TRBV21-1	ASIPPGQGTKDTQY
NA	TRBJ2-7	TRBV7-9	ASSLAGDSGSYEQY
NA	TRBJ1-2	TRBV19	ASSFPGGESYGYT
NA	TRBJ1-4	TRBV7-2	ASSLGVNEKLF
NA	TRBJ1-6	TRBV12-3/TRBV12-4	ASSSQGNSPLH
NA	TRBJ2-6	TRBV6-2/TRBV6-3	ASSEDRVSGANVLT
NA	TRBJ2-5	TRBV10-1	ASSGFGGETQY
NA	TRBJ2-7	TRBV6-2/TRBV6-3	ASSYSFGRYNEQY
once	TRBJ2-1	TRBV5-1	ASTLGGRDIMYEQF
NA	TRBJ2-3	TRBV5-4	ASSLVLGTDTQY
NA	TRBJ1-4	TRBV6-5	ASKLRGQGEKLF
NA	TRBJ1-3	TRBV15	ATSRDFGVSGNTIY
NA	TRBJ2-5	TRBV3-1/TRBV3-2	ASSHSSDLKETQY
NA	TRBJ2-1	TRBV7-9	ASSLSSSYNEQF
NA	TRBJ1-6	TRBV6-2/TRBV6-3	ASSYPGSKLPYSPLH
NA	TRBJ2-1	TRBV4-3	ASSKESSYNEQF
NA	TRBJ1-5	TRBV27	ASSLRGASQPQH
NA	TRBJ2-2	TRBV2	ASSEVAANTGELF
NA	TRBJ2-5	TRBV6-6	ASSYSGTTPGETQY
NA	TRBJ2-3	TRBV9	ASTMGLFTDTQY
NA	TRBJ2-1	TRBV6-2/TRBV6-3	ASSTSESGGEVNEQF
NA	TRBJ1-2	TRBV6-1	ASSEPGTFSGYT
NA	TRBJ2-6	TRBV6-1	ASSELRLTGANVLT
NA	TRBJ1-1	TRBV6-1	ASSEMAGGITEAF
NA	TRBJ2-1	TRBV6-5	ASSYKRQASYNEQF
NA	TRBJ2-7	TRBV19	ASSIRDRGQDEQY
once	TRBJ1-2	TRBV19	ASSGEARNYGYT
NA	TRBJ2-5	TRBV7-2	ASSAGQGQTQY
NA	TRBJ2-6	TRBV5-1	ASSWGQGAGANVLT
NA	TRBJ2-1	TRBV6-1	ASSEGLARHEQF
NA	TRBJ1-4	TRBV10-2	ASSESLGQGSAYNEKLF
NA	TRBJ1-1	TRBV9	ASSAGGNPAGTEAF
NA	TRBJ1-5	TRBV2	ASRGQNQPQH
once	TRBJ2-7	TRBV6-5	ASRPPGAHEQY
NA	TRBJ2-7	TRBV10-2	ASTGLASYEQY
NA	TRBJ1-4	TRBV2	ASSGAGGDEKLF
NA	TRBJ2-3	TRBV3-1/TRBV3-2	ASSQAPGQGDYTQY
NA	TRBJ1-6	TRBV7-9	ASSLIEGQGGSPLH
NA	TRBJ1-6	TRBV27	ASMYRSSYNSPLH
NA	TRBJ1-2	TRBV19	ASSTTHNLGGYT
NA	TRBJ2-7	TRBV19	ASSTGTGYEQY